This T cell receptor beta chain was recovered during a study of shared clonotypes between healthy human individuals. Recent acute infections and vaccinations were absent in the healthy HIV-negative adult donors. General study findings and limits: Among a few donors, approximately 5% of naive CD4 clonotypes were found in common. Larger richness was generally estimated for naive than memory subsets.

Only one count was recorded for this clone. No antigen is known for it. Evenly divided among several immunoSEQ plates was the genomic DNA of each subset. Clones were read by immunoSEQ multiplex PCR, and TCRdb kept only the in-frame ones, dropping some. The sample consists of about 1 million clones, about four fifths of them appearing once. The V gene's germline CDR1 is SGHDT and CDR2 YYEEEE. V was pared by 4 bases and J by 0 bases, with 17 bases between. The CDR3 is 17 residues long. What was sequenced was memory CD4+ T cells from PBMCs. Subset in this sample: CD45RA-negative fraction. This chain links TRBV5-6 with TRBJ2-1; D call uncertain. The sequence was collected from a man aged 18 to 30 in good health. Some clones in this sample may be carry-over from other donors' samples. The CDR3 DNA reads TGTGCCAGCAGCGGAATTTTCGCGGAGCTCTCCTACAATGAGCAGTTCTTC. Translating gives CASSGIFAELSYNEQFF.